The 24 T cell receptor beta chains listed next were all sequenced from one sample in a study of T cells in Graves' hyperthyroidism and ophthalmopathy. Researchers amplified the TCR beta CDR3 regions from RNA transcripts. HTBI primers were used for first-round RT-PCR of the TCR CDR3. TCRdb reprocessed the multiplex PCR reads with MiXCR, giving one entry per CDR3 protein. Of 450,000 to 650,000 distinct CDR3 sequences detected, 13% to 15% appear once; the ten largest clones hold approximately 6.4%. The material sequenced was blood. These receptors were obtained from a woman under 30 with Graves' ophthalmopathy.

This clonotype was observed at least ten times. The CDR3 protein is CASSHGQETDTQYF. CDR3 DNA: TGTGCCAGCTCACATGGACAGGAGACAGATACGCAGTATTTT. The rearrangement joins TRBV18 to TRBJ2-3; TRBD1 agrees at 7 bases. The CDR3 length is 14 residues. Germline lookup yields CDR1 KGHSH and CDR2 LQKENI. J gave up 3 bases and V 4 bases, and 4 bases lay outside the gene matches.

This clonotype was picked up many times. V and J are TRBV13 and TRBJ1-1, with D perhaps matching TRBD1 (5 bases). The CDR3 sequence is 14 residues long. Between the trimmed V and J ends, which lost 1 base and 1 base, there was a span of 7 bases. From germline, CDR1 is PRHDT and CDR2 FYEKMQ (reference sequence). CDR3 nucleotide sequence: TGTGCCAGCAGCTTAGACAGGCGGAACACTGAAGCTTTCTTT. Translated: CASSLDRRNTEAFF.

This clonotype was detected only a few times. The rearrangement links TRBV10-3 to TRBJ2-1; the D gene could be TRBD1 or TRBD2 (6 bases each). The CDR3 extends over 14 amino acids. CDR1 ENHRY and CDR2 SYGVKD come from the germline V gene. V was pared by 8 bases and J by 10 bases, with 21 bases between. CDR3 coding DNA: TGTGCCATCCATGAGAGGGGGGCCCGAGGAGAGCAGTTCTTC. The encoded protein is CAIHERGARGEQFF.

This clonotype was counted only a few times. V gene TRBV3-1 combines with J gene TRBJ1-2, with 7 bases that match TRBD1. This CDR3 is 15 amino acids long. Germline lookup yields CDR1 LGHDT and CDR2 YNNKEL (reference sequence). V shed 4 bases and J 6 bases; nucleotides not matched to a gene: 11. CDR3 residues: CASSPMTDRVDGYTF. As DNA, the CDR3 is TGTGCCAGCAGCCCTATGACCGACAGGGTTGATGGCTACACCTTC.

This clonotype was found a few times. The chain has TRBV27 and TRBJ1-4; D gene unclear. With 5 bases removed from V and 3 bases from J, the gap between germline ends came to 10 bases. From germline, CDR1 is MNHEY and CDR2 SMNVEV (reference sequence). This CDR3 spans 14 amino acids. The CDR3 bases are TGTGCCAGCAGTAAGACATTAGCTAATGAAAAACTGTTTTTT. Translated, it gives CASSKTLANEKLFF. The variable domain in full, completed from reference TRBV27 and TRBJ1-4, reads EAQVTQNPRYLITVTGKKLTVTCSQNMNHEYMSWYRQDPGLGLRQIYYSMNVEVTDKGDVPEGYKVSRKEKRNFPLILESPSPNQTSLYFCASSKTLANEKLFFGSGTQLSVL.

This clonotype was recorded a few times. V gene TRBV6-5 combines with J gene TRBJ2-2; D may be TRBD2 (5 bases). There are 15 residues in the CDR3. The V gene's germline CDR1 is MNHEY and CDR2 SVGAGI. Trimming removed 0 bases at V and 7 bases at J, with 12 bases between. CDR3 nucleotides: TGTGCCAGCAGTTACTCCCGCGGGCCGGACGGGGAGCTGTTTTTT. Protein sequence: CASSYSRGPDGELFF.

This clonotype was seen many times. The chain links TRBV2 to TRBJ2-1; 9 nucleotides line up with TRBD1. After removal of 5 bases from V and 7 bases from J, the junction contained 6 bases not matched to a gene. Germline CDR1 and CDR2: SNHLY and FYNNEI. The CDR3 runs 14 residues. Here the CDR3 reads CASSPGTGRNEQFF. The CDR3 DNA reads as TGTGCCAGCAGTCCCGGGACAGGGCGGAATGAGCAGTTCTTC.

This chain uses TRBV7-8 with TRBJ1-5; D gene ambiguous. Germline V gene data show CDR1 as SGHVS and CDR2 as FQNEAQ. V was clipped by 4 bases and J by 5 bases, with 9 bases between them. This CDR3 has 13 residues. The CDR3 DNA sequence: TGTGCCAGCAGCTCCAGGATACATCAGCCCCAGCATTTT. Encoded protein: CASSSRIHQPQHF. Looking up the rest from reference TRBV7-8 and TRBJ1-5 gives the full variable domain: GAGVSQSPRYKVAKRGQDVALRCDPISGHVSLFWYQQALGQGPEFLTYFQNEAQLDKSGLPSDRFFAERPEGSVSTLKIQRTQQEDSAVYLCASSSRIHQPQHFGDGTRLSIL.

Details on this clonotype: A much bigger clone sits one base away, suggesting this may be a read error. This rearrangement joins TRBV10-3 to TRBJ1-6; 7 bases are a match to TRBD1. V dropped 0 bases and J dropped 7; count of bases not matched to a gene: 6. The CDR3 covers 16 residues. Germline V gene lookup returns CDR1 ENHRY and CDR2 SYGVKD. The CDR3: CAISESTGTENSPLHF. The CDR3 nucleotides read TGTGCCATCAGTGAGTCAACCGGGACAGAGAATTCACCCCTCCACTTT.

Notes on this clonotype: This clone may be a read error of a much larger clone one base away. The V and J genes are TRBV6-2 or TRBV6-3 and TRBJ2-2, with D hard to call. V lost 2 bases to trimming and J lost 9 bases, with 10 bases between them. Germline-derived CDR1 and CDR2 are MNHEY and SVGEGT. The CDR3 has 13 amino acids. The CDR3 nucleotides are TGTGCCAGCAGTTACGTCCGTACCAGGGAGCTGTTTTTT. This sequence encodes CASSYVRTRELFF.

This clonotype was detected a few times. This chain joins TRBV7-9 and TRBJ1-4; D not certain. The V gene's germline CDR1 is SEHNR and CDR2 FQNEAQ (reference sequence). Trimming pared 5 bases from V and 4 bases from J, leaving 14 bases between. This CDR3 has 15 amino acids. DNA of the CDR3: TGTGCCAGCAGCCCCGGGAGGCAGATTAATGAAAAACTGTTTTTT. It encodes CASSPGRQINEKLFF.

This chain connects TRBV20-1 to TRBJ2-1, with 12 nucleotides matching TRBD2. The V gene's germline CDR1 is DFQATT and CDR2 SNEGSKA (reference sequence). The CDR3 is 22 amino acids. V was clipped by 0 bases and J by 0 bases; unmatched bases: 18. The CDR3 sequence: CSARDQWVQTSGSGSSYNEQFF. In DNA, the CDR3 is TGCAGTGCTAGAGATCAGTGGGTACAGACTAGCGGGAGTGGGAGCTCCTACAATGAGCAGTTCTTC.

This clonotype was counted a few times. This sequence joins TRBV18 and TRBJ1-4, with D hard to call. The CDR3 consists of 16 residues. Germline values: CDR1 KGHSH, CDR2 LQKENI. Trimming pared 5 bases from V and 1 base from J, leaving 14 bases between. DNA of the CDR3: TGTGCCAGCTCAACGAGCTTCAGGCAAACTAATGAAAAACTGTTTTTT. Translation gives CASSTSFRQTNEKLFF.

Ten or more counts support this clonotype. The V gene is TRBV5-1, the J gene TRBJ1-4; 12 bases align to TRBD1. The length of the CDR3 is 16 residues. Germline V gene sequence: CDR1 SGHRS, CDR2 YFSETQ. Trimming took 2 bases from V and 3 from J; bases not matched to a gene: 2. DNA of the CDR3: TGCGCCAGCAGCTTCGGGACAGGGGGCTCTAATGAAAAACTGTTTTTT. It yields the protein CASSFGTGGSNEKLFF.

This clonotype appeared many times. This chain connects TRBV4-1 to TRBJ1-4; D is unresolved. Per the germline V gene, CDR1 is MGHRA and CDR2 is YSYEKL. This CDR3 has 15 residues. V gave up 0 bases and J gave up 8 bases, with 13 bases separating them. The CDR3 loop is CASSQEEGGWEKLFF. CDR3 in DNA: TGCGCCAGCAGCCAAGAAGAGGGAGGATGGGAAAAACTGTTTTTT.

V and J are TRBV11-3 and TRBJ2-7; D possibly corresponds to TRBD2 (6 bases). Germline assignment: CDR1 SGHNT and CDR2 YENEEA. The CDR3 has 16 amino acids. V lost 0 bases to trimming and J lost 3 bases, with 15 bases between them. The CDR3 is CASSLDRRGANYEQYF. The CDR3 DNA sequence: TGTGCCAGCAGCTTAGATCGGAGGGGAGCAAACTACGAGCAGTACTTC.

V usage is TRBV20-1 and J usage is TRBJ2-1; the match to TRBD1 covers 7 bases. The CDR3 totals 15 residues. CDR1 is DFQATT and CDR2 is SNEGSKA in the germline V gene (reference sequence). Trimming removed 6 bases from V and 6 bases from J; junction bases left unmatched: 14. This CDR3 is CSANRQGRRFNEQFF. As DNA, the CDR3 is TGCAGTGCAAACCGACAGGGTCGACGGTTCAATGAGCAGTTCTTC.

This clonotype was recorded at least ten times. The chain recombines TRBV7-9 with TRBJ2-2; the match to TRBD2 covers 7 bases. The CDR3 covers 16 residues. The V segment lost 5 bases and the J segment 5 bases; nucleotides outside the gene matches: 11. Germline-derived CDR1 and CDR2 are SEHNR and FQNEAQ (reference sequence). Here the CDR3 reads CASSRAGAVGTGELFF. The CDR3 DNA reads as TGTGCCAGCAGCCGGGCGGGAGCCGTGGGGACCGGGGAGCTGTTTTTT.

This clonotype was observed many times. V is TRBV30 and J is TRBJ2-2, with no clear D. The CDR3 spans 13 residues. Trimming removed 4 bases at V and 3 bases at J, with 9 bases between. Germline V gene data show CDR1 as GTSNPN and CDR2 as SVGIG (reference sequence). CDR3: CAWKRSYTGELFF. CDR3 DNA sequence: TGTGCCTGGAAACGGTCATACACCGGGGAGCTGTTTTTT.

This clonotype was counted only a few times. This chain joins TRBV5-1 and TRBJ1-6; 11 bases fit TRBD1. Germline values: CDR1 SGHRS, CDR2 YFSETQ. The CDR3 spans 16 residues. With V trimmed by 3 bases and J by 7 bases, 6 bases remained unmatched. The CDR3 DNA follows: TGCGCCAGCAGCTCGGACAGGGGGCGCGTCAATTCACCCCTCCACTTT. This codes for CASSSDRGRVNSPLHF.

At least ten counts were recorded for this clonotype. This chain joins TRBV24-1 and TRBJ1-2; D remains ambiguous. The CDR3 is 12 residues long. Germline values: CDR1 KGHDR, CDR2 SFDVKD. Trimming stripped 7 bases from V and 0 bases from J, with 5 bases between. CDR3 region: CATSNTNYGYTF. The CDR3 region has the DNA TGTGCCACCAGCAATACTAACTATGGCTACACCTTC.

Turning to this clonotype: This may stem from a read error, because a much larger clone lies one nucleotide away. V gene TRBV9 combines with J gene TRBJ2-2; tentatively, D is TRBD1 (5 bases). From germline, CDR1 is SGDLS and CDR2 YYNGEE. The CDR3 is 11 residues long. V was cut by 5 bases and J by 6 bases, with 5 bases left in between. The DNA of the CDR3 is TGTGCCAGCAGAGGGGCCGGGGAGCTGTTTTTT. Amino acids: CASRGAGELFF.

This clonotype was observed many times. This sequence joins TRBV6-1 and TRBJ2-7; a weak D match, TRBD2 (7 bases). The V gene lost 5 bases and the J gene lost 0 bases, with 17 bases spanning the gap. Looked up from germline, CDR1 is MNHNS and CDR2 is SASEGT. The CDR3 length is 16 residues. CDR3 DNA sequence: TGTGCCAGCAGTTCTCTGGGGGGGCGGAGCTCCTACGAGCAGTACTTC. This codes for CASSSLGGRSSYEQYF.

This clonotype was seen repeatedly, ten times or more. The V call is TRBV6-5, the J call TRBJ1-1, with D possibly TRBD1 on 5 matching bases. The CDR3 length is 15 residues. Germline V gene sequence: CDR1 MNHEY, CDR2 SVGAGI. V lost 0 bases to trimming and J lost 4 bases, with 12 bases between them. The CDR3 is CASSYSQGDGTEAFF. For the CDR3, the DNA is TGTGCCAGCAGTTACTCGCAGGGCGATGGCACTGAAGCTTTCTTT.